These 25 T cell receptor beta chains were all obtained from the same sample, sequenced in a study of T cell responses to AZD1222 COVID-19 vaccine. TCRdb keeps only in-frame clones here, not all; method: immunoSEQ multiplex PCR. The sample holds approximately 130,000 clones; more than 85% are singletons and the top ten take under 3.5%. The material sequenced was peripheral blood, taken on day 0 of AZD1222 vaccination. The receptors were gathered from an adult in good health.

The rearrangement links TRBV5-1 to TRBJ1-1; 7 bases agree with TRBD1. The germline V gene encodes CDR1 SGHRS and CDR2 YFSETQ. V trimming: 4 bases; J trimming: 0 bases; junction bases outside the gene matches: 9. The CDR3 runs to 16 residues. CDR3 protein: CASSTQGGSLNTEAFF. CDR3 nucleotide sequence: TGCGCCAGCAGCACCCAGGGGGGCAGCTTGAACACTGAAGCTTTCTTT.

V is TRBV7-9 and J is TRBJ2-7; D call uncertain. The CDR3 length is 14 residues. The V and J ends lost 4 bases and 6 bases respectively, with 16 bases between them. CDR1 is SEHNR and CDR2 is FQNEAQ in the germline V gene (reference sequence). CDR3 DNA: TGTGCCAGCAGCTCCCCTCCTTCCATCGTCGAGCAGTACTTC. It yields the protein CASSSPPSIVEQYF.

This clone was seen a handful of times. CDR3 sequence: CASSAGTEKNQPQHF. CDR3 coding DNA: TGTGCCAGCAGCGCCGGGACGGAGAAAAATCAGCCCCAGCATTTT. The chain links TRBV5-4 to TRBJ1-5; perhaps TRBD1 as D (5 bases). The germline gives CDR1 SGHNT, CDR2 YYREEE (reference sequence). V dropped 4 bases and J dropped 4 bases, with 15 bases sitting between them. The length of the CDR3 is 15 residues.

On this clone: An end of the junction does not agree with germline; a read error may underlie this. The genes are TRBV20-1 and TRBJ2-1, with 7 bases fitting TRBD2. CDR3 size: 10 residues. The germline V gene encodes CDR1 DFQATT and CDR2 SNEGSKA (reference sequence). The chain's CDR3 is CSAREAGVVF. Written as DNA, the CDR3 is TGCAGTGCTAGAGAGGCGGGGGTCGTCTTC.

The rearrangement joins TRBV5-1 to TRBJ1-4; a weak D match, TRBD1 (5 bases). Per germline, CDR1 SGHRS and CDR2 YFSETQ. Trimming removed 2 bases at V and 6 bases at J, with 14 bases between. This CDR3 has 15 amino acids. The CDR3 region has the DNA TGCGCCAGCAGCTTCCTGGCAGGGAGCGATGAAAAACTGTTTTTT. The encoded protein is CASSFLAGSDEKLFF. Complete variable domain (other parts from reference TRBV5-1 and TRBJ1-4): KAGVTQTPRYLIKTRGQQVTLSCSPISGHRSVSWYQQTPGQGLQFLFEYFSETQRNKGNFPGRFSGRQFSNSRSEMNVSTLELGDSALYLCASSFLAGSDEKLFFGSGTQLSVL.

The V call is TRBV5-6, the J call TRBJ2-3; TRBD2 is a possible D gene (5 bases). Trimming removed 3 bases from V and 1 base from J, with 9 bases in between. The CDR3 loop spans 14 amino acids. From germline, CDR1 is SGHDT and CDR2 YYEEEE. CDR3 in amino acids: CASSWRQGTDTQYF. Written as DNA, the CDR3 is TGTGCCAGCAGCTGGAGGCAGGGCACAGATACGCAGTATTTT.

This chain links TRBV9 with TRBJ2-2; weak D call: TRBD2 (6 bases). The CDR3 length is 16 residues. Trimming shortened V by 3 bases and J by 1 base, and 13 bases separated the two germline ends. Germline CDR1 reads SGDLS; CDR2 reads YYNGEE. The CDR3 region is CASSAEDYLNTGELFF. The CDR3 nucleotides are TGTGCCAGCAGCGCGGAGGACTACTTGAACACCGGGGAGCTGTTTTTT.

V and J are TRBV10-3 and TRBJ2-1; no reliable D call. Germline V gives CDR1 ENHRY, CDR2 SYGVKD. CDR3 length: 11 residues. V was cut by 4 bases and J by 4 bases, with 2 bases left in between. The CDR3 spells CAISAYNEQFF. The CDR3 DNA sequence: TGTGCCATCAGTGCATACAATGAGCAGTTCTTC.

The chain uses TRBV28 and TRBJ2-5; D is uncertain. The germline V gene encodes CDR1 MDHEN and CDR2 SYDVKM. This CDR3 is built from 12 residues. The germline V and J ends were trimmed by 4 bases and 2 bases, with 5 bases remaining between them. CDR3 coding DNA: TGTGCCAGCAGTTACCTACAAGAGACCCAGTACTTC. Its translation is CASSYLQETQYF.

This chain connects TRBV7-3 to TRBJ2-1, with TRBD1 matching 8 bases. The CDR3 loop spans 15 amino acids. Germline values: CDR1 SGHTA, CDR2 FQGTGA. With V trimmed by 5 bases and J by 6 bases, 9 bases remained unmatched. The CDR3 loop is CASSRDRGEGNEQFF. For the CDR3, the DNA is TGTGCCAGCAGCCGCGACAGGGGAGAGGGCAATGAGCAGTTCTTC.

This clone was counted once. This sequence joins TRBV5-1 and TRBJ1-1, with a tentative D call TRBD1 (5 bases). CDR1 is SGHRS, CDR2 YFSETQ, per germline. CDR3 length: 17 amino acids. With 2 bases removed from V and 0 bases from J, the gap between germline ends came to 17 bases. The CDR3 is CASSFLQGMRLNTEAFF. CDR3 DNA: TGCGCCAGCAGCTTTCTCCAGGGAATGCGCTTGAACACTGAAGCTTTCTTT.

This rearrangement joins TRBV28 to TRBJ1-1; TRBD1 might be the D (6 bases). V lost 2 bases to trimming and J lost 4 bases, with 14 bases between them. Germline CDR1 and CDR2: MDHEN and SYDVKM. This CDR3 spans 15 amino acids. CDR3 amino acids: CASSLGGARSTEAFF. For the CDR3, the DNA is TGTGCCAGCAGTTTAGGGGGCGCAAGGTCCACTGAAGCTTTCTTT.

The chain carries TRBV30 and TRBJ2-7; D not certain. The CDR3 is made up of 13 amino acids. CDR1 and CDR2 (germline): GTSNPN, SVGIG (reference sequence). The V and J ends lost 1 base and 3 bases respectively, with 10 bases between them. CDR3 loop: CAWSEDAYYEQYF. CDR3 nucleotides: TGTGCCTGGAGTGAGGACGCATACTACGAGCAGTACTTC.

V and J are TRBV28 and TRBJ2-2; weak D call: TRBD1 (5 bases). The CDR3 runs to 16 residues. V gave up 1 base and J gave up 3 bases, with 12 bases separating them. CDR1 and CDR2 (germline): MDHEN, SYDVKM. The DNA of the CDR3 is TGTGCCAGCAGTTTATTTTCAGGGTTGGACACCGGGGAGCTGTTTTTT. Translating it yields CASSLFSGLDTGELFF.

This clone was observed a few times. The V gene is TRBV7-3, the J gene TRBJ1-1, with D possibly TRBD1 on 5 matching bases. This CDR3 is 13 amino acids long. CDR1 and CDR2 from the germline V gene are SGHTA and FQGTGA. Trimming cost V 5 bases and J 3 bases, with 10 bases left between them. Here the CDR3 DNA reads TGTGCCAGCAGCGCACAGGTTGACACTGAAGCTTTCTTT. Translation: CASSAQVDTEAFF.

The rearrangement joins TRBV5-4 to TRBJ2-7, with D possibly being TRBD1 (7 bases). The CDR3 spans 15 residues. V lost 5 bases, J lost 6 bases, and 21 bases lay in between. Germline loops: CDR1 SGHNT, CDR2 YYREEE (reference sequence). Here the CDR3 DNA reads TGTGCCAGCAGTTCGGGCGGTGGAGGGGGCCTCGAGCAGTACTTC. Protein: CASSSGGGGGLEQYF.

CDR3 coding DNA: TGTGCCAGCAGTCGAGTACAGCCCCAGCATTTT. Amino acids: CASSRVQPQHF. This chain uses TRBV28 with TRBJ1-5; D gene ambiguous. V lost 5 bases, J lost 7 bases, and 6 bases lay in between. This CDR3 comprises 11 residues. Germline CDR1 and CDR2: MDHEN and SYDVKM.

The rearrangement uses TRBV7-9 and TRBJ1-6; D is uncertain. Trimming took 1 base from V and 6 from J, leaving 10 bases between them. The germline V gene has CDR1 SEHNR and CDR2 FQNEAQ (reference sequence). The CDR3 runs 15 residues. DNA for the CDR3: TGTGCCAGCAGCTTAGGGACTTACTTTAATTCACCCCTCCACTTT. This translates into CASSLGTYFNSPLHF.

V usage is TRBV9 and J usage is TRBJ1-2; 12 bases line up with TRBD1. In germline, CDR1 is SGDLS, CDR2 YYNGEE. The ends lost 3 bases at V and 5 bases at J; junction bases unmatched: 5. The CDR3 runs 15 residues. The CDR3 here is CASSGLGQGAYGYTF. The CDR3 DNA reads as TGTGCCAGCAGCGGACTGGGACAGGGGGCATATGGCTACACCTTC.

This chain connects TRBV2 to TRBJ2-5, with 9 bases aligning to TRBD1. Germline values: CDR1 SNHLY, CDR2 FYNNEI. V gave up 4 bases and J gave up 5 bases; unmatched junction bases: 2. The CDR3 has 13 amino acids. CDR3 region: CASSGDRAETQYF. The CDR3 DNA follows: TGTGCCAGCAGTGGGGACAGGGCGGAGACCCAGTACTTC.

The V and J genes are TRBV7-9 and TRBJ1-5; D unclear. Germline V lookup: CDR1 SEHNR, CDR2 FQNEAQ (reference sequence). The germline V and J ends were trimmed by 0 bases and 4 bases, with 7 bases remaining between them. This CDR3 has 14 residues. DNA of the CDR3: TGTGCCAGCAGCTTAGCGACCGGGAATCAGCCCCAGCATTTT. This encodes CASSLATGNQPQHF.

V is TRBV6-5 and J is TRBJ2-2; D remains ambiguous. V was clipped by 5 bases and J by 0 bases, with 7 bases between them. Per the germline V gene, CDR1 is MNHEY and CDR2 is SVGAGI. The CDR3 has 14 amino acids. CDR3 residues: CASSRWSNTGELFF. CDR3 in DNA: TGTGCCAGCAGTAGGTGGTCGAACACCGGGGAGCTGTTTTTT.

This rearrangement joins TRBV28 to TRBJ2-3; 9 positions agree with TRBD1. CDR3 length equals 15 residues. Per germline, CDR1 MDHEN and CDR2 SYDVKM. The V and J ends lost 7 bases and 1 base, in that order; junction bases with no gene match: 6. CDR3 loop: CASTMRTGGTDTQYF. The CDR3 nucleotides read TGTGCCAGCACCATGAGGACAGGGGGCACAGATACGCAGTATTTT.

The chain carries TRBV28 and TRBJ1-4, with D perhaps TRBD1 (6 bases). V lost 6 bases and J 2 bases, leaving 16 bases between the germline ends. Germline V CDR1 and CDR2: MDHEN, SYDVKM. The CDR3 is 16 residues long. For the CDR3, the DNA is TGTGCCAGCAGCCAGACAGGCCAAGGCACTAATGAAAAACTGTTTTTT. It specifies CASSQTGQGTNEKLFF.

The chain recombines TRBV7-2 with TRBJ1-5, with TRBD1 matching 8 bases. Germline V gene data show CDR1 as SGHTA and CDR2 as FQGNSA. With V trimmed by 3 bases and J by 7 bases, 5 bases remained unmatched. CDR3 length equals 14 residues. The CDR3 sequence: CASSFDRGSQPQHF. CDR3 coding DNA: TGTGCCAGCAGCTTCGACAGGGGTTCCCAGCCCCAGCATTTT.